The 21 T cell receptor beta chains in this list originate from one sample, sequenced in a study of blood T cell repertoires in COVID-19. Generated by immunoSEQ multiplex PCR, the TCRdb table keeps only in-frame clones and is missing some. This table holds 65,000 to 75,000 clones, 80% to 90% found once. Sequencing was done on a sample of peripheral blood. Receptor source: a man between 50 and 59 years old with active COVID-19.

The chain combines TRBV28 with TRBJ1-2; 11 positions match TRBD1. V shed 2 bases and J 7 bases; nucleotides not matched to a gene: 15. The length of the CDR3 is 18 residues. CDR1 and CDR2 (germline): MDHEN, SYDVKM. For the CDR3, the DNA is TGTGCCAGCAGTTTACTTGGGACAGGGGGTTTTTCGTCTCGTGGCTACACCTTC. It translates to CASSLLGTGGFSSRGYTF.

This rearrangement joins TRBV18 to TRBJ2-7; 8 positions agree with TRBD1. Germline loops: CDR1 KGHSH, CDR2 LQKENI. V shed 0 bases and J 5 bases; nucleotides not matched to a gene: 9. The CDR3 runs 16 residues. The CDR3 DNA is TGTGCCAGCTCACCACCGAACAGGGGGACTGAAGACGAGCAGTACTTC. Protein: CASSPPNRGTEDEQYF.

V is TRBV14 and J is TRBJ1-6; weak D call: TRBD1 (5 bases). The germline gives CDR1 SGHDN, CDR2 FVKESK. This CDR3 contains 15 residues. V shed 4 bases and J shed 6 bases, with 13 bases lying between them. CDR3 residues: CASSLPGGFNSPLHF. The CDR3 bases are TGTGCCAGCAGCCTGCCCGGGGGGTTTAATTCACCCCTCCACTTT.

The V and J genes are TRBV5-1 and TRBJ1-2; perhaps TRBD1 as D (5 bases). The V end was cut by 4 bases, the J end by 1 base, with 11 bases between. CDR3 size: 14 residues. Germline CDR1 reads SGHRS; CDR2 reads YFSETQ. The CDR3 is CASSPGDFNYGYTF. CDR3 coding DNA: TGCGCCAGCAGCCCGGGGGATTTTAACTATGGCTACACCTTC.

The chain couples TRBV5-8 to TRBJ2-1, with TRBD2 matching over 14 bases. The CDR3 sequence is 15 residues long. Trimming cost V 2 bases and J 7 bases; bases outside gene matches: 2. Germline CDR1 reads SGHTS; CDR2 reads YDEGEE. CDR3 sequence (DNA): TGTGCCAGCAGCTTAGGACTAGCGGGAGGTAATGAGCAGTTCTTC. Amino acids: CASSLGLAGGNEQFF.

The chain combines TRBV3-1 (or the pseudogene TRBV3-2) with TRBJ1-5; D perhaps matches TRBD1 (6 bases). Trimming shortened V by 4 bases and J by 3 bases, and 10 bases separated the two germline ends. Germline V lookup: CDR1 LGHDT, CDR2 YNNKEL (reference sequence). The CDR3 is 14 amino acids. The CDR3 is CASSRQASNQPQHF. CDR3 DNA: TGTGCCAGCAGCCGACAGGCCTCCAATCAGCCCCAGCATTTT.

This chain joins TRBV18 and TRBJ2-5; TRBD2 agrees at 7 bases. Germline V gene lookup returns CDR1 KGHSH and CDR2 LQKENI. This CDR3 region has 14 residues. V gave up 2 bases and J gave up 5 bases; unmatched junction bases: 5. The CDR3 region is CASSPFREGETQYF. CDR3 nucleotides: TGTGCCAGCTCACCATTCAGGGAGGGGGAGACCCAGTACTTC.

The CDR3 nucleotides are TGCGCCAGCGGACTTTTAGCGGGGGGGAACAATGAGCAGTTCTTC. Protein: CASGLLAGGNNEQFF. The chain employs TRBV5-1 and TRBJ2-1; 11 bases align to TRBD2. The V and J ends lost 7 bases and 5 bases, in that order; junction bases with no gene match: 8. The germline V gene has CDR1 SGHRS and CDR2 YFSETQ. The CDR3 is 15 residues long.

V is TRBV9 and J is TRBJ2-5; 7 positions match TRBD1. In germline, CDR1 is SGDLS, CDR2 YYNGEE. The J segment lost 5 bases and the V segment lost 4 bases, leaving 11 bases of the junction unmatched. CDR3 length equals 15 residues. CDR3 bases: TGTGCCAGCAGCCCAACAACAGGGGTAGGCGAGACCCAGTACTTC. As protein: CASSPTTGVGETQYF.

This clone was counted a single time. The chain links TRBV2 to TRBJ2-7; D unclear. The length of the CDR3 is 15 residues. Germline V gene sequence: CDR1 SNHLY, CDR2 FYNNEI. The V end was cut by 3 bases, the J end by 3 bases, with 15 bases between. This CDR3 reads CASSERQTPNYEQYF. In nucleotides, the CDR3 is TGTGCCAGCAGTGAGCGGCAGACCCCCAACTACGAGCAGTACTTC.

The chain joins TRBV10-3 to TRBJ1-1; tentative D call: TRBD1 (6 bases). The germline CDR1 and CDR2 sequences are ENHRY and SYGVKD. V was trimmed by 2 bases and J by 4 bases, leaving 14 bases between them. This CDR3 comprises 15 residues. The CDR3 nucleotides are TGTGCCATCAGTGAGGGCGACAGGAGGTCCACTGAAGCTTTCTTT. It codes for CAISEGDRRSTEAFF.

In regard to this clone: The sample holds other DNA sequences that translate to the same CDR3. The gene calls are TRBV6-6 and TRBJ1-3; 7 nucleotides line up with TRBD1. CDR1 is MNHNY and CDR2 is SVGAGI in the germline V gene (reference sequence). The CDR3 totals 14 residues. V dropped 6 bases and J dropped 0; count of bases not matched to a gene: 2. CDR3 nucleotides: TGTGCCAGCAGCGGGACAGCCTCTGGAAACACCATATATTTT. This translates into CASSGTASGNTIYF.

V and J are TRBV6-6 and TRBJ2-2; D is possibly TRBD1 (6 bases). Germline loops: CDR1 MNHNY, CDR2 SVGAGI (reference sequence). This CDR3 region has 15 residues. Deletions cut 5 bases from V and 0 bases from J, with 10 bases between. For the CDR3, the DNA is TGTGCCAGCAGTCGACAGGTGGCGAACACCGGGGAGCTGTTTTTT. This gives the protein CASSRQVANTGELFF.

This clone was picked up a small number of times. The V and J genes are TRBV11-2 and TRBJ2-2; TRBD1 is a possible D gene (6 bases). Trimming removed 5 bases from V and 0 bases from J, with 19 bases in between. Germline-derived CDR1 and CDR2 are SGHAT and FQNNGV. There are 18 residues in the CDR3. DNA for the CDR3: TGTGCCAGCAGCGTGTTCAGGGGCGGCGGAGCGAACACCGGGGAGCTGTTTTTT. This sequence encodes CASSVFRGGGANTGELFF.

This chain uses TRBV11-2 with TRBJ2-7; D ambiguous. The CDR3 has 14 amino acids. V was clipped by 4 bases and J by 0 bases, with 10 bases between them. Germline CDR1 is SGHAT and CDR2 is FQNNGV. Here the CDR3 reads CASSSLRFSYEQYF. The CDR3 DNA reads as TGTGCCAGCAGCTCCCTTAGATTCTCCTACGAGCAGTACTTC.

This sequence joins TRBV13 and TRBJ2-1; 12 bases line up with TRBD2. The germline CDR1 and CDR2 sequences are PRHDT and FYEKMQ (reference sequence). The CDR3 has 18 residues. Losses at the gene ends were 3 bases for V and 7 bases for J; bases not matched to a gene: 13. The CDR3 reads CASSFRLAGGPLSNEQFF. As DNA, the CDR3 is TGTGCCAGCAGCTTTCGTCTAGCGGGAGGGCCATTATCGAATGAGCAGTTCTTC.

Regarding this clone: Its ends do not fully match the called genes, so a read error is possible. The V and J genes are TRBV30 and TRBJ1-1, with D possibly TRBD1 on 5 matching bases. Germline V CDR1 and CDR2: GTSNPN, SVGIG (reference sequence). The length of the CDR3 is 11 residues. CDR3 amino acids: CAWSVGSGGLF. DNA for the CDR3: TGTGCCTGGAGTGTCGGATCCGGGGGACTTTTT. The full variable domain, in which reference TRBV30 and TRBJ1-1 provide the parts outside the CDR3, is SQTIHQWPATLVQPVGSPLSLECTVEGTSNPNLYWYRQAAGRGLQLLFYSVGIGQISSEVPQNLSASRPQDRQFILSSKKLLLSDSGFYLCAWSVGSGGLFGQGTRLTVV.

The rearrangement links TRBV20-1 to TRBJ2-1; 11 nucleotides line up with TRBD2. V lost 3 bases and J lost 5; bases outside the gene matches: 3. Germline CDR1 reads DFQATT; CDR2 reads SNEGSKA (reference sequence). CDR3 size: 14 residues. The CDR3 DNA reads as TGCAGTGCTAGTAGCGGGAGGGGGGACAATGAGCAGTTCTTC. Protein: CSASSGRGDNEQFF.

The rearrangement joins TRBV20-1 to TRBJ2-7, with TRBD1 matching 10 bases. Germline loops: CDR1 DFQATT, CDR2 SNEGSKA (reference sequence). The J segment lost 6 bases and the V segment lost 3 bases, leaving 5 bases of the junction unmatched. The CDR3 runs to 13 residues. This CDR3 reads CSASGTGVGEQYF. In nucleotides, the CDR3 is TGCAGTGCTAGTGGGACAGGGGTTGGCGAGCAGTACTTC.

The chain joins TRBV6-5 to TRBJ1-2; 7 positions agree with TRBD1. J lost 6 bases, V lost 5 bases, and 12 bases had no gene match. Germline V gene data show CDR1 as MNHEY and CDR2 as SVGAGI. The CDR3 totals 15 residues. CDR3 sequence reads: CASSPDFTGAHGYTF. CDR3 nucleotide sequence: TGTGCCAGCAGTCCAGACTTCACAGGGGCCCATGGCTACACCTTC.

In regard to this clone: Relative to the germline gene, one junction end is altered; a read error may explain this. The chain joins TRBV2 to TRBJ2-7; a weak D match, TRBD2 (6 bases). The CDR3 loop spans 15 amino acids. Germline-derived CDR1 and CDR2 are SNHLY and FYNNEI. The CDR3 sequence: CASRKGDRGLVEQYF. In DNA form, the CDR3 reads TGTGCGAGCAGGAAAGGGGACCGGGGACTGGTGGAGCAGTACTTC.